These 16 T cell receptor beta chains came from one sample sequenced in a study of blood T cell repertoires in COVID-19 (dated by TCRdb to between 2020 and 2021). Library creation used the immunoSEQ multiplex PCR assay. TCRdb obtained this table from immuneACCESS and retained in-frame rearrangements with V and J assigned. These tables miss some clones; where compared with another copy, unresolved V genes account for less than half of the shortfall, and the remainder is unexplained. This sample holds some 400,000 clones; approximately 86% were observed only once. Of the sample, around 2.9% falls within the top ten clones. The sample consisted of peripheral blood. The receptors originated from a human donor in a cohort sampled during active COVID-19.

V and J are TRBV5-4 and TRBJ1-6; a possible D gene is TRBD1 (5 bases). V was cut by 0 bases and J by 9 bases, with 10 bases left in between. The germline CDR1 and CDR2 sequences are SGHNT and YYREEE (reference sequence). This CDR3 is 14 amino acids long. The DNA of the CDR3 is TGTGCCAGCAGCTTGGAGGGGAGGAGTTCACCCCTCCACTTT. Translation gives CASSLEGRSSPLHF.

The chain recombines TRBV3-1 (or the pseudogene TRBV3-2) with TRBJ2-4; D possibly corresponds to TRBD1 (8 bases). Looked up from germline, CDR1 is LGHDT and CDR2 is YNNKEL (reference sequence). CDR3 length: 15 amino acids. V was clipped by 4 bases and J by 6 bases, with 16 bases between them. CDR3 in DNA: TGTGCCAGCAGCCGACAGACAGGGGAGGGAAACATTCAGTACTTC. The encoded protein is CASSRQTGEGNIQYF.

This clone was counted a few times. The chain links TRBV9 to TRBJ1-1; 7 bases align to TRBD1. This CDR3 has 16 amino acids. V lost 4 bases and J lost 4; bases outside the gene matches: 13. Germline V gene sequence: CDR1 SGDLS, CDR2 YYNGEE. Here the CDR3 DNA reads TGTGCCAGCAGCCCTAAGACAGGGAAACAGGGCACTGAAGCTTTCTTT. Protein sequence: CASSPKTGKQGTEAFF.

This clone was counted a single time. The rearrangement links TRBV5-4 to TRBJ2-6; D gene unclear. The CDR3 covers 16 residues. V was pared by 0 bases and J by 2 bases, with 9 bases between. CDR1 is SGHNT and CDR2 is YYREEE in the germline V gene (reference sequence). CDR3 region: CASSLEPGTGANVLTF. The CDR3 DNA reads as TGTGCCAGCAGCTTGGAACCGGGTACTGGGGCCAACGTCCTGACTTTC. Filled out from reference TRBV5-4 and TRBJ2-6, the complete variable domain reads ETGVTQSPTHLIKTRGQQVTLRCSSQSGHNTVSWYQQALGQGPQFIFQYYREEENGRGNFPPRFSGLQFPNYSSELNVNALELDDSALYLCASSLEPGTGANVLTFGAGSRLTVL.

Here the CDR3 reads CATSRPRGTSGRALNEQFF. In nucleotides, the CDR3 is TGTGCCACCAGCAGACCCAGGGGGACTAGCGGGAGGGCCTTAAATGAGCAGTTCTTC. The rearrangement links TRBV15 to TRBJ2-1, with 16 bases matching TRBD2. The CDR3 length is 19 residues. Losses at the gene ends were 2 bases for V and 7 bases for J; bases not matched to a gene: 11. Germline V gives CDR1 LNHNV, CDR2 YYDKDF (reference sequence).

V and J are TRBV9 and TRBJ2-1; 11 bases line up with TRBD2. The CDR3 sequence is 15 residues long. V shed 3 bases, J shed 8 bases, and the junction held 7 bases outside the gene matches. Germline-derived CDR1 and CDR2 are SGDLS and YYNGEE. DNA of the CDR3: TGTGCCAGCAGCGCCTTAGCGGGAGGGTCGTATGAGCAGTTCTTC. Its protein is CASSALAGGSYEQFF.

In this sample, this clone turned up once. V gene TRBV2 combines with J gene TRBJ1-2; the D gene is possibly TRBD1 (6 bases). Germline CDR1 and CDR2: SNHLY and FYNNEI. The CDR3 sequence is 13 residues long. The V end was cut by 8 bases, the J end by 5 bases, with 15 bases between. The CDR3 spells CASATGGGYGYTF. As DNA, the CDR3 is TGTGCCAGCGCCACGGGGGGCGGGTATGGCTACACCTTC. Together with reference TRBV2 and TRBJ1-2, the CDR3 gives the full variable domain: EPEVTQTPSHQVTQMGQEVILRCVPISNHLYFYWYRQILGQKVEFLVSFYNNEISEKSEIFDDQFSVERPDGSNFTLKIRSTKLEDSAMYFCASATGGGYGYTFGSGTRLTVV.

CDR3 nucleotides: TGTGCCATCAGTGAGTCGACTAGCGGGACGGGGGAAAACATTCAGTACTTC. Translating it yields CAISESTSGTGENIQYF. V usage is TRBV10-3 and J usage is TRBJ2-4; TRBD2 matches at 11 bases. This CDR3 contains 17 residues. Germline V gene sequence: CDR1 ENHRY, CDR2 SYGVKD. V lost 0 bases and J lost 5; bases outside the gene matches: 6.

The sample holds one count of this clone. CDR3 sequence: CASSQGGENSPLHF. The CDR3 nucleotides are TGCGCCAGCAGCCAAGGCGGAGAAAATTCACCCCTCCACTTT. The V and J genes are TRBV4-1 and TRBJ1-6; D remains unclear. The ends were cut back, 1 base at V and 7 bases at J, with 8 bases in the middle. Germline V gene lookup returns CDR1 MGHRA and CDR2 YSYEKL. CDR3 length: 14 residues.

This clone has more than one count but fewer than ten. CDR3 in amino acids: CASSTRGSHNEQFF. The CDR3, as DNA: TGTGCCAGTAGTACCCGTGGCTCTCACAATGAGCAGTTCTTC. The chain employs TRBV19 and TRBJ2-1; no definite D call. The V end lost 4 bases, the J end lost 5 bases, and 12 bases lay between the germline ends. The germline gives CDR1 LNHDA, CDR2 SQIVND (reference sequence). The CDR3 covers 14 residues. Full variable domain (outside the CDR3, taken from reference TRBV19 and TRBJ2-1): DGGITQSPKYLFRKEGQNVTLSCEQNLNHDAMYWYRQDPGQGLRLIYYSQIVNDFQKGDIAEGYSVSREKKESFPLTVTSAQKNPTAFYLCASSTRGSHNEQFFGPGTRLTVL.

CDR3 DNA sequence: TGTGCCAGCAGCCAAGCGGCGGCGGGGGGGCGACTAGAGCAGTTCTTC. It specifies CASSQAAAGGRLEQFF. The gene calls are TRBV4-2 and TRBJ2-1; 9 nucleotides align to TRBD2. The V gene's germline CDR1 is LGHNA and CDR2 YNFKEQ. Trimming cost V 1 base and J 10 bases; bases outside gene matches: 11. The CDR3 sequence is 16 residues long.

The chain uses TRBV5-1 and TRBJ1-4; no reliable D call. This CDR3 is 15 amino acids long. V was trimmed by 2 bases and J by 0 bases, leaving 8 bases between them. In germline, CDR1 is SGHRS, CDR2 YFSETQ. CDR3 amino acids: CASSFWGATNEKLFF. The CDR3 DNA sequence: TGCGCCAGCAGCTTTTGGGGAGCAACTAATGAAAAACTGTTTTTT.

The chain is built from TRBV7-3 and TRBJ2-3; TRBD1 matches at 8 bases. CDR3 length: 18 residues. Trimming at V came to 5 bases and at J to 0 bases, leaving 13 bases not matched to a gene. CDR1 is SGHTA, CDR2 FQGTGA, per germline. The CDR3 bases are TGTGCCAGCAGCAACGGACAGGGCCAAGGGGATAGCACAGATACGCAGTATTTT. This gives the protein CASSNGQGQGDSTDTQYF.

This chain uses TRBV10-1 with TRBJ2-1, with D possibly being TRBD2 (5 bases). Looked up from germline, CDR1 is WNHNN and CDR2 is SYGVQD (reference sequence). Trimming pared 3 bases from V and 8 bases from J, leaving 11 bases between. The CDR3 extends over 13 amino acids. The CDR3 bases are TGCGCCAGCAGTGAAGAGGAGAGGGATGAGCAGTTCTTC. Its protein product is CASSEEERDEQFF.

The chain employs TRBV11-1 and TRBJ1-4; tentatively, D is TRBD1 (6 bases). The CDR3 runs to 14 residues. Deletions cut 2 bases from V and 6 bases from J, with 10 bases between. Germline V CDR1 and CDR2: SGHAT, FQDESV (reference sequence). CDR3 in DNA: TGTGCCAGCAGCTTAACCGGGACATATGAAAAACTGTTTTTT. Protein: CASSLTGTYEKLFF.

The sample holds one count of this clone. The V and J genes are TRBV21-1 and TRBJ2-4; the table's D call TRBD1 went unverified against the DNA. TRBV21-1 is a documented pseudogene. The CDR3 covers 13 residues. CDR3 DNA sequence: TGTGCCAGCAGCTACTGCCACAGGGGCCTCCAGTACTTC. Translation gives CASSYCHRGLQYF.